The present T cell receptor (beta chain) was sequenced within a study of identical twins (dated by TCRdb to 2015 to 2016). With regard to the full study: To test whether fetal clonotypes persist, this study deep-sequenced TCR alpha and beta repertoires from monozygotic twins, from unrelated adults of various ages, and from cord blood. To rule out contamination, replicate twin experiments were performed at different times with different library preparation protocols.

This clonotype was counted between two and nine times. Its antigen is unknown. Base qualities were left out, and no much larger clone turns up one base away. Only healthy Caucasian donors were included. The CDR3 covers 15 residues, taking in both the cysteine and the phenylalanine. Just the 45-base CDR3 DNA is kept, in frame starting at base 1. The junction shows trimming of 0 bases on V and 5 bases on J, plus 14 bases between the germline ends. As encoded in the germline V gene, CDR1 is SGDLS while CDR2 is YYNGEE. Summary of the overall study and its limitations: Abundant cord blood beta clonotypes carried fewer insertions; young adult naive repertoires showed a weaker similar trend, while memory repertoires showed none. A weaker excess of twin sharing was found in beta out-of-frame sequences because the signal-to-noise ratio was lowered by fewer shared sequences. Invariant T cells such as MAIT and iNKT could partly confound zero-insertion analyses, although diverse VJ usage argued against such confounding for most clonotypes. Out-of-frame TCR alpha sharing in monozygotic twins was systematically underestimated by recombination models, whereas sharing between unrelated individuals was in agreement with the recombination models. Compared with coincidental sharing between unrelated individuals, an excess of low generation-probability sequences was observed among out-of-frame TCR alpha sequences shared between twins. Because the same donors could not be followed over many years, conclusions were based on cross-sectional statistical analysis.

The library came from 5' RACE. The sample was run on an Illumina HiSeq 2000. Template switching introduced a universal primer binding site; the final cDNA contained a unique molecular identifier, enabling accurate counting of TCR cDNA molecules. Specific primers in the conserved constant-segment region were used to synthesize first-strand cDNA for the TCR alpha and beta chains. To control for contamination, every cDNA library was double barcoded, receiving both a SMART-Mk sample barcode and Illumina barcodes. TruSeq adapter sequences along with Illumina sample barcodes were introduced in two successive PCR steps. The Illumina HiSeq platform was used with custom primers to sequence TCR alpha and beta cDNA libraries. In the original analysis: MiGEC processed the raw reads to extract unique molecular identifiers, while MiXCR was used to determine the CDR3 positions. For each individual, recombination models were inferred using an EM algorithm with the repgenHMM and IGoR tools. Shared clonotypes were analyzed with the tcR package in R, and sharing was normalized by the product of cloneset sizes. Out-of-frame nonproductive sequences were analyzed to study raw recombination free of thymic and clonal selection effects. TCRdb trimmed public reads at Q25 via fastp, called clones via MiXCR and kept in-frame beta chains. Duplicate CDR3 protein sequences are folded into a single record with the most common DNA and genes. The authors' filters were not applied to this entry. The sample table records about 1.7 million distinct CDR3 sequences; less than 35% of these occur just once. About 0.3% of the sample is held by the ten biggest clonotypes.

Rearrangement joined TRBV9 to TRBJ2-5, with TRBD1 tentatively as D gene (5 bases match). The origin of this receptor is a newborn girl in good health. Sequencing used cord blood. The CDR3 reads CASSVVGLVAETQYF. The nucleotide sequence reads as follows: TGTGCCAGCAGCGTAGTGGGGCTAGTAGCTGAGACCCAGTACTTC.